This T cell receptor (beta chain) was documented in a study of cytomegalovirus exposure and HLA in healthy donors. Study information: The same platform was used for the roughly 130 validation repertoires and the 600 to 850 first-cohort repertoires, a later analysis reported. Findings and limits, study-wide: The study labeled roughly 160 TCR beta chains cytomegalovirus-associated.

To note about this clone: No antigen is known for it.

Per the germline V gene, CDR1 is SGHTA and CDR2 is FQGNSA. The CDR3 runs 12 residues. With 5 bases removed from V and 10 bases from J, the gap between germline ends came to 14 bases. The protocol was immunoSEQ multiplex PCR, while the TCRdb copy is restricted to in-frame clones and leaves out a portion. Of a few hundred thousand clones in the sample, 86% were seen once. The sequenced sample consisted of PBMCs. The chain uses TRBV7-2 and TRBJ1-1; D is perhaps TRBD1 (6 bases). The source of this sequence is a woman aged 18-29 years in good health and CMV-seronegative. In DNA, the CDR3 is TGTGCCAGCAGCACTTACAGGGATCTAGCTTTCTTT. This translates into CASSTYRDLAFF.